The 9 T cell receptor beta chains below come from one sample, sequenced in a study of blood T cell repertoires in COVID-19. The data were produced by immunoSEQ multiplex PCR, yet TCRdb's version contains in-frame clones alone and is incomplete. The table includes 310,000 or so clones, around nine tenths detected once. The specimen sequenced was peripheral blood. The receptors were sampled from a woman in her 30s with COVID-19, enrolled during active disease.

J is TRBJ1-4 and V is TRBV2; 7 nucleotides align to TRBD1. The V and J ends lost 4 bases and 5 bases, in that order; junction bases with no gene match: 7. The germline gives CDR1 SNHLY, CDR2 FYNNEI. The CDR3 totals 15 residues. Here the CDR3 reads CASSVGGGTNEKLFF. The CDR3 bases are TGTGCCAGCAGTGTAGGGGGCGGCACCAATGAAAAACTGTTTTTT.

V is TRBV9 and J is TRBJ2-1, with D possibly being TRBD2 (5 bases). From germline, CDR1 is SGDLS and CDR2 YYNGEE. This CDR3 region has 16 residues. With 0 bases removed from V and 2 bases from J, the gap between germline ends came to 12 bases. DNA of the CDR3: TGTGCCAGCAGCGTAGATGGGAGTAGCGCCTACAATGAGCAGTTCTTC. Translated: CASSVDGSSAYNEQFF.

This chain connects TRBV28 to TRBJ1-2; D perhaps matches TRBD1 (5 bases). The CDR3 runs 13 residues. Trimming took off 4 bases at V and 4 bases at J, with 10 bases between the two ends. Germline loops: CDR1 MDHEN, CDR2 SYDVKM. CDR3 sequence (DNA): TGTGCCAGCAGTTCGGACACCTTCTATGGCTACACCTTC. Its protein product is CASSSDTFYGYTF.

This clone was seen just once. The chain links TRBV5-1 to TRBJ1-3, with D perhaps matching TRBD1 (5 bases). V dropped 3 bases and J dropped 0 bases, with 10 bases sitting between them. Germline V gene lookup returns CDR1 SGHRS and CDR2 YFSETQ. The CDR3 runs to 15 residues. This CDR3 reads CASSSDKGSGNTIYF. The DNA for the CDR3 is TGCGCCAGCAGCTCGGACAAGGGCTCTGGAAACACCATATATTTT.

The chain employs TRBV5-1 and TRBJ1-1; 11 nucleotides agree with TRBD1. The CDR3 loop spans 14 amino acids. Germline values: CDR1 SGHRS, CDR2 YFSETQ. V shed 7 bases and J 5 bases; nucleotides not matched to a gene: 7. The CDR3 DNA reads TGCGCCAGCGCTACGGGGACAGGGGGGACTGAAGCTTTCTTT. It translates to CASATGTGGTEAFF.

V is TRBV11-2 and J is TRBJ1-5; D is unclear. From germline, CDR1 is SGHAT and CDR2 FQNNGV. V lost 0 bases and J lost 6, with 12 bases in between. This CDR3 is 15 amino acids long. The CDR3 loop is CASSLDGDSGQPQHF. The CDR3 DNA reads TGTGCCAGCAGCTTAGACGGTGATTCGGGTCAGCCCCAGCATTTT.

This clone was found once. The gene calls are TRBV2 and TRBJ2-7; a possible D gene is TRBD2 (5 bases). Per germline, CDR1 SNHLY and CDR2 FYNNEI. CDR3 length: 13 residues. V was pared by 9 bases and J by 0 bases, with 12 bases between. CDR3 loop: CASQPGVSYEQYF. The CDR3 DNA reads TGTGCCAGTCAGCCCGGGGTCTCCTACGAGCAGTACTTC. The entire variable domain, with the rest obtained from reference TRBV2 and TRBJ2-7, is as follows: EPEVTQTPSHQVTQMGQEVILRCVPISNHLYFYWYRQILGQKVEFLVSFYNNEISEKSEIFDDQFSVERPDGSNFTLKIRSTKLEDSAMYFCASQPGVSYEQYFGPGTRLTVT.

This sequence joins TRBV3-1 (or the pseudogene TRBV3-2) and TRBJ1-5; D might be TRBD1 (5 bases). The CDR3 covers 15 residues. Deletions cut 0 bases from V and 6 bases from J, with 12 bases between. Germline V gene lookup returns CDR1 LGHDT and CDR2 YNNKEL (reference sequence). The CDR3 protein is CASSQDPGGGQPQHF. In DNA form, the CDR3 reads TGTGCCAGCAGCCAAGATCCTGGGGGAGGTCAGCCCCAGCATTTT.

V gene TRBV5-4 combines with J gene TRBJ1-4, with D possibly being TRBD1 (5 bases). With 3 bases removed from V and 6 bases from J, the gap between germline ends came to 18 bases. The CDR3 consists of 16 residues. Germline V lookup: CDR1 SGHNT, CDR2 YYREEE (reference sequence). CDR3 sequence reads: CASSSGPQGTDEKLFF. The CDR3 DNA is TGTGCCAGCAGCTCGGGCCCGCAGGGAACAGATGAAAAACTGTTTTTT.